This is a list of T cell receptor beta chains from one sample in a study of blood T cell repertoires in COVID-19. Sequencing was performed with immunoSEQ multiplex PCR; in TCRdb, only in-frame clones are kept and a portion is missing. The sample consists of about 160,000 clones, approximately 84% of them appearing once. Sequenced sample: peripheral blood. These receptors were obtained from a woman of 80 years or more with acute or convalescent COVID-19. Both conserved end residues are part of each CDR3. D genes are given only for firm matches. Size is stated for part of the rows, as once, few or many counts, or as a class when the clone is expanded.

>TRBJ1-2|TRBV20-1|TRBD1|few
TGCAGTGCGTACACAGGGGATGGCTACACCTTC
CSAYTGDGYTF
>TRBJ1-1|TRBV5-4|.|.
TGTGCCAGCAGCTTGCAAGGGCTTCCAGCGGCTGAAGCTTTCTTT
CASSLQGLPAAEAFF
>TRBJ2-1|TRBV6-5|.|.
TGTGCCAGCAGTCGCGGGCCAAACAATGAGCAGTTCTTC
CASSRGPNNEQFF
>TRBJ2-5|TRBV7-9|.|.
TGTGCCAGCAGCTTCGTGGGGGGATTACAAGAGACCCAGTACTTC
CASSFVGGLQETQYF
>TRBJ2-3|TRBV10-2|TRBD2|.
TGCGCCAGCATATCTAGCGGTAGCACAGATACGCAGTATTTT
CASISSGSTDTQYF
>TRBJ1-5|TRBV6-2/TRBV6-3|.|.
TGTGCCAGCAGTTTCTGGACATCGCCCCAGCATTTT
CASSFWTSPQHF
>TRBJ1-1|TRBV5-1|.|.
TGCGCCAGCAGCGCGACCGGACAGTTGAACACTGAAGCTTTCTTT
CASSATGQLNTEAFF
>TRBJ1-5|TRBV5-1|.|.
TGCGCCAGCAGCTTGGGAACAAATCAGCCCCAGCATTTT
CASSLGTNQPQHF
>TRBJ2-7|TRBV7-2|.|.
TGTGCCAGCAGCTTAATAGTGGGAGTCTACGAGCAGTACTTC
CASSLIVGVYEQYF
>TRBJ2-6|TRBV19|.|.
TGTGCCAGTAGTATGGCGGGACTCCCAGCTGGGGCCAACGTCCTGACTTTC
CASSMAGLPAGANVLTF
>TRBJ2-7|TRBV5-5|TRBD1|.
TGTGCCAGCAGCTACACAGGGGGATCCTACGAGCAGTACTTC
CASSYTGGSYEQYF
>TRBJ1-1|TRBV7-9|.|.
TGTGCCAGCAGCTTACGGGGGATGAACACTGAAGCTTTCTTT
CASSLRGMNTEAFF
>TRBJ1-1|TRBV4-2|TRBD1|once
TGTGCCAGCAGCCAAGCTTTAGGTGGGACAGGGGAGAACACTGAAGCTTTCTTT
CASSQALGGTGENTEAFF
>TRBJ1-2|TRBV6-5|.|.
TGTGCCAGCAGCCCCCAACAGCGAAGCGGGTATGGCTACACCTTC
CASSPQQRSGYGYTF
>TRBJ1-1|TRBV12-3/TRBV12-4|.|.
TGTGCCAGCAGTTTCTACGGGGGCACTGAAGCTTTCTTT
CASSFYGGTEAFF
>TRBJ2-7|TRBV30|TRBD2|.
TGTGCCTGGAGGATAGCGGGAGGGCCCTACGAGCAGTACTTC
CAWRIAGGPYEQYF
>TRBJ2-1|TRBV7-6|TRBD2|few
TGTGCCAGCAGCAGATATAGCGGGGACAATGAGCAGTTCTTC
CASSRYSGDNEQFF
>TRBJ2-5|TRBV9|.|.
TGTGCCAGCAGCGTACTGAGCGGATACCAAGAGACCCAGTACTTC
CASSVLSGYQETQYF
>TRBJ1-2|TRBV12-3/TRBV12-4|.|.
TGTGCCAGCAGTTTTCGGGAGGGCTACACCTTC
CASSFREGYTF
>TRBJ1-5|TRBV6-5|.|once
TGTGCCAGCAGTAACAGGGCTAGCAATCAGCCCCAGCATTTT
CASSNRASNQPQHF
>TRBJ2-1|TRBV10-3|TRBD1|.
TGTGCCACTAAGTTGACAGGGAATTCAGGTGAGCAGTTCTTC
CATKLTGNSGEQFF
>TRBJ2-7|TRBV7-2|TRBD1|.
TGTGCCAGCAGCTCCTGGGACAGGGGTAACGAGCAGTACTTC
CASSSWDRGNEQYF
>TRBJ2-1|TRBV24-1|TRBD2|.
TGTGCCACCAGTGACTCTCTAGCGGGAGCCTACAATGAGCAGTTCTTC
CATSDSLAGAYNEQFF
>TRBJ1-5|TRBV19|.|few
TGTGCCAGTAGTTTCCCATACGGGAGTGGCAATCAGCCCCAGCATTTT
CASSFPYGSGNQPQHF
>TRBJ2-1|TRBV3-1/TRBV3-2|.|.
TGTGCCAGCAGCCAAGGGAGAGGGGGTTACAATGAGCAGTTCTTC
CASSQGRGGYNEQFF
>TRBJ1-2|TRBV2|TRBD1|once
TGTGCCAGCAGGCGACAGGGGGAGAGGTGGTATGGCTACACCTTC
CASRRQGERWYGYTF
>TRBJ1-2|TRBV14|.|.
TGTGCCAGCAGCCAAGGAAGGGGGAGCGGCTATGGCTACACCTTC
CASSQGRGSGYGYTF
>TRBJ1-4|TRBV7-6|.|.
TGTGCCAGCAATTTGAGAAGAGATGAAAAACTGTTTTTT
CASNLRRDEKLFF
>TRBJ1-5|TRBV6-1|.|.
TGTGCCAGCAGTGAAAACCGTGGGTGCGGGGGAAGAGCTCAGCCCCAGCATTTT
CASSENRGCGGRAQPQHF
>TRBJ2-2|TRBV19|.|.
TGTGCCAGTAGTACGTCTAGCACGACCGGGGAGCTGTTTTTT
CASSTSSTTGELFF
>TRBJ1-2|TRBV19|.|.
TGTGCCAGTAGTATTAGACTGGCGGATCCCCGATGGGATGGCTACACCTTC
CASSIRLADPRWDGYTF
>TRBJ2-3|TRBV28|.|.
TGTGCCAGCAGTTTTGACAACCCACCGAATACGCAGTATTTT
CASSFDNPPNTQYF
>TRBJ2-5|TRBV5-8|TRBD2|.
TGTGCCAGCAGCTTGACTAGCGGGGCCTACCGGGAGACCCAGTACTTC
CASSLTSGAYRETQYF
>TRBJ2-1|TRBV19|.|.
TGTGCCAGTGCAACCCAGGGTGGTTCCTACAATGAGCAGTTCTTC
CASATQGGSYNEQFF
>TRBJ1-2|TRBV11-2|.|once
TGTGCCAGCAGCCCATCCGGGGGGGTGAACTATGGCTACACCTTC
CASSPSGGVNYGYTF
>TRBJ2-3|TRBV19|.|.
TGTGCCAGTAGTATAGGGGGCGGAAGCTACACAGATACGCAGTATTTT
CASSIGGGSYTDTQYF
>TRBJ2-1|TRBV19|TRBD1|.
TGTGCCAGTAGTATTTCAGGACAGGGGTTGCATGAGCAGTTCTTC
CASSISGQGLHEQFF
>TRBJ2-5|TRBV5-6|TRBD2|.
TGTGCCAGCAGCTCGGCGCGGGGGGGAGAGACCCAGTACTTC
CASSSARGGETQYF
>TRBJ1-1|TRBV27|TRBD1|.
TGTGCCAGCAGTCCGAGGGGACAGGGAGGCACTGAAGCTTTCTTT
CASSPRGQGGTEAFF
>TRBJ2-1|TRBV25-1|.|.
TGTGCCAGCAGTGCAACTAGCCCCTGGGCTGAGCAGTTCTTC
CASSATSPWAEQFF
>TRBJ1-4|TRBV5-8|.|few
TGTGCCAGCAGCGGGGGCTCCCTACACCGAAGTGAAAAACTGTTTTTT
CASSGGSLHRSEKLFF
>TRBJ2-7|TRBV6-5|.|.
TGTGCCAGCAGTCCTTCCCACTACTCCTACGAGCAGTACTTC
CASSPSHYSYEQYF
>TRBJ2-1|TRBV27|TRBD2|.
TGTGCCAGCAGCAGTTTGGGGGCCCACGGGAGGGCCGAAAGAGAGCAGTTCTTC
CASSSLGAHGRAEREQFF
>TRBJ2-5|TRBV5-4|.|.
TGTGCCAGCAGCAATGACCCGAGGGGGACCCAAGAGACCCAGTACTTC
CASSNDPRGTQETQYF
>TRBJ1-1|TRBV5-4|TRBD1|.
TGTGCCAGCAGCTTCCCCGACAGGGTGAACACTGAAGCTTTCTTT
CASSFPDRVNTEAFF
>TRBJ1-2|TRBV20-1|.|.
TGCAGTGCCCGGACTGACTATGGCTACACCTTC
CSARTDYGYTF
>TRBJ2-7|TRBV12-3/TRBV12-4|TRBD2|.
TGTGCCAGCAGGGGACTAGCGGGAGTAAAGCAGTACTTC
CASRGLAGVKQYF
>TRBJ2-3|TRBV18|TRBD2|.
TGTGCCAGCTCACCGATCACTAGCGGGAGGGCCGTAGATACGCAGTATTTT
CASSPITSGRAVDTQYF
>TRBJ1-2|TRBV21-1|.|.
TGTGCCAGCAGCAAAGCGGAAATGGCAGGGGGCGCGAGGGGCTATGGCTACACCTTC
CASSKAEMAGGARGYGYTF
>TRBJ1-3|TRBV30|.|.
TGTGCCTGGAGTGTAAAGTTCGGCAGGGCGAGAGGAAACACCATATATTTT
CAWSVKFGRARGNTIYF
>TRBJ2-1|TRBV27|.|.
TGTGCCAGCACGGGTCCCTACAATGAGCAGTTCTTC
CASTGPYNEQFF
>TRBJ2-6|TRBV18|TRBD2|few
TGTGCCAGCTCGCACGACAGCGGGGGTTCTGGGGCCAACGTCCTGACTTTC
CASSHDSGGSGANVLTF